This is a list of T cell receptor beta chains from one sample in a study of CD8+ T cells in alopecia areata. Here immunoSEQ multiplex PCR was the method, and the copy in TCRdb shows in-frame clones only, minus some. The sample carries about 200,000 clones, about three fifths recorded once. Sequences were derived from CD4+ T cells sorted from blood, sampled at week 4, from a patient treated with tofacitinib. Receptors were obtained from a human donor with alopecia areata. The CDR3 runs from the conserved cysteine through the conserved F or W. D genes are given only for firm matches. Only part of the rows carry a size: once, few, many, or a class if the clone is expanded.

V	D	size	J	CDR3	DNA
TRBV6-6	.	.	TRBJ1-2	CASSYTGTPNYGYTF	TGTGCCAGCAGTTACACTGGGACACCTAACTATGGCTACACCTTC
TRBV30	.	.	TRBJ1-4	CAWTIKGGGEKLFF	TGTGCCTGGACAATCAAGGGAGGAGGTGAAAAACTGTTTTTT
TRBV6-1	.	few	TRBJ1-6	CASETGASPLHF	TGTGCCAGCGAGACCGGGGCCTCACCCCTCCACTTT
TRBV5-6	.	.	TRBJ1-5	CASSSRTRMGQPQHF	TGTGCCAGCAGCTCCCGGACCCGGATGGGCCAGCCCCAGCATTTT
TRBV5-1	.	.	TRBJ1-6	CASSLTAGNNSPLHF	TGCGCCAGCAGCTTGACCGCCGGGAATAATTCACCCCTCCACTTT
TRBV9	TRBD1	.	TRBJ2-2	CASGTGTGRAGELFF	TGTGCCAGCGGGACCGGGACAGGGAGGGCCGGGGAGCTGTTTTTT
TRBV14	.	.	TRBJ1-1	CASSLGQTNTEAFF	TGTGCCAGCAGCTTAGGACAGACGAACACTGAAGCTTTCTTT
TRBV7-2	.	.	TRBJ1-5	CASSLEYRQPQHF	TGTGCCAGCAGCTTAGAGTACAGACAGCCCCAGCATTTT
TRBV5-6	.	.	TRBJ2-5	CASSIRTLQETQYF	TGTGCCAGCAGCATCCGGACATTGCAAGAGACCCAGTACTTC
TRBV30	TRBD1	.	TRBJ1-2	CAWSTLWDRRNYGYTF	TGTGCCTGGAGCACCCTCTGGGACAGGAGAAACTATGGCTACACCTTC
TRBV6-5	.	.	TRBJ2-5	CASSYPGETQYF	TGTGCCAGCAGTTACCCTGGGGAGACCCAGTACTTC
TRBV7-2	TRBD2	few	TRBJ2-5	CASSSSGGRETQYF	TGTGCCAGCAGCTCTAGCGGGGGGAGAGAGACCCAGTACTTC
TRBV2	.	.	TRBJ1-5	CASSVMVDYYSNQPQHF	TGTGCCAGCAGTGTAATGGTAGATTACTATAGCAATCAGCCCCAGCATTTT
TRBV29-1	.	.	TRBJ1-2	CSVVLEEIYGYTF	TGCAGCGTTGTCCTAGAAGAGATATATGGCTACACCTTC
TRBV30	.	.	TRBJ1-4	CAWRGGLLNEKLFF	TGTGCCTGGAGGGGTGGGCTTCTGAATGAAAAACTGTTTTTT
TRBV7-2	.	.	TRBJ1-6	CASSPGRNSPLHF	TGTGCCAGCAGCCCGGGACGGAACTCACCCCTCCACTTT
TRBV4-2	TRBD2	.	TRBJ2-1	CASSQELAGVYNEQFF	TGTGCCAGCAGCCAAGAACTAGCGGGGGTCTACAATGAGCAGTTCTTC
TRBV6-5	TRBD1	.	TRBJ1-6	CASSYSTGGNSPLHF	TGTGCCAGCAGTTACTCGACAGGGGGTAATTCACCCCTCCACTTT
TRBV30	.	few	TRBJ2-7	CAGSTVSYEQYF	TGTGCCGGGAGCACTGTTTCCTACGAGCAGTACTTC
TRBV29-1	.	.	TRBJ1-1	CSVGRSYEAFF	TGCAGCGTTGGCAGGTCCTATGAAGCTTTCTTT
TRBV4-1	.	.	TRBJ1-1	CASSQTTREQVRTEAFF	TGCGCCAGCAGCCAAACAACAAGGGAACAGGTTAGGACTGAAGCTTTCTTT
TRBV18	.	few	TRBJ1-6	CASSPPTGGNSPLHF	TGTGCCAGCTCACCACCGACAGGTGGTAATTCACCCCTCCACTTT
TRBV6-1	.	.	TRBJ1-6	CASSEAEGNSPLHF	TGTGCCAGCAGTGAAGCGGAGGGTAATTCACCCCTCCACTTT
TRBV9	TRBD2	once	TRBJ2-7	CASSVGTSGTYEQYF	TGTGCCAGCAGCGTAGGGACTAGCGGAACATACGAGCAGTACTTC
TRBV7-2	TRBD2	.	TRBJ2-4	CASSSGLAGGDIQYF	TGTGCCAGCAGCTCGGGACTAGCGGGGGGAGATATTCAGTACTTC
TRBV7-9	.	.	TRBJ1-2	CASSSPYDGYTF	TGTGCCAGCAGCTCTCCGTATGATGGCTACACCTTC
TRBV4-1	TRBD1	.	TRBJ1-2	CASSRPLQGGNYGYTF	TGCGCCAGCAGCCGACCCTTACAGGGGGGTAACTATGGCTACACCTTC
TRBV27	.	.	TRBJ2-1	CASSTERHPKFF	TGTGCCAGCAGTACGGAAAGACACCCCAAGTTCTTC